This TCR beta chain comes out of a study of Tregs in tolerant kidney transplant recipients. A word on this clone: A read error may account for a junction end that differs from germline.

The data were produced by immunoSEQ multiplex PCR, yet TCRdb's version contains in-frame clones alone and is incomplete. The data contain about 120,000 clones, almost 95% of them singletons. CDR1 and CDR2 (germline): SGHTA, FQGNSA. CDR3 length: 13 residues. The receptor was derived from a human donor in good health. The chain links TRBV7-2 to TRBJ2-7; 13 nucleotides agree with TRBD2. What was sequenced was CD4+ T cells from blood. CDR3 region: CASIKGLAGAWRF. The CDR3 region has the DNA TGTGCCAGCATCAAAGGACTAGCGGGGGCCTGGAGGTTC.